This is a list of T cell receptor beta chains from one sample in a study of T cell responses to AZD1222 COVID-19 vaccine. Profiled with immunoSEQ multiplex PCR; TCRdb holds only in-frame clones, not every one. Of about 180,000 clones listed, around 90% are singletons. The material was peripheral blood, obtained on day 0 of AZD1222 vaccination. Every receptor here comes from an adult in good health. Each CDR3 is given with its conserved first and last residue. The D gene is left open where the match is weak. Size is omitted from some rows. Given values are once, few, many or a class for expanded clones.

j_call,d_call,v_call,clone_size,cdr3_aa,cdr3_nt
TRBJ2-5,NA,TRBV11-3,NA,CASSLGVEGPDQETQYF,TGTGCCAGCAGCTTAGGGGTCGAGGGGCCAGACCAAGAGACCCAGTACTTC
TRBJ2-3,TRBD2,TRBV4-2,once,CASSQETSSTDTQYF,TGTGCCAGCAGCCAAGAGACTAGCAGCACAGATACGCAGTATTTT
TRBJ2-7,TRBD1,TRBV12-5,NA,CASVPPGTAEQYF,TGTGCTAGTGTTCCCCCCGGGACAGCCGAGCAGTACTTC
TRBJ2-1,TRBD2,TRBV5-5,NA,CASSDSLAGPPYNEQFF,TGTGCCAGCAGCGATTCACTAGCGGGACCTCCCTACAATGAGCAGTTCTTC
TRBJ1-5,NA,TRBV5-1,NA,CASSEQGGSNQPQHF,TGCGCCAGCAGCGAACAGGGAGGGAGCAATCAGCCCCAGCATTTT
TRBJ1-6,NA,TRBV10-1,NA,CASSESGRESNNSPLHF,TGCGCCAGCAGTGAGTCTGGCAGGGAGTCGAATAATTCACCCCTCCACTTT
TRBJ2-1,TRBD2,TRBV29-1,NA,CSVETMFRTSGRSLVF,TGCAGCGTTGAAACAATGTTCCGGACTAGCGGGAGGTCGCTGGTCTTC
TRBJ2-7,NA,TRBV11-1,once,CASGTYEQYF,TGTGCCAGCGGTACTTACGAGCAGTACTTC
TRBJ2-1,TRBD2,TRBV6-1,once,CASSEEASGSNEQFF,TGTGCCAGCAGTGAAGAGGCTAGCGGGAGCAATGAGCAGTTCTTC
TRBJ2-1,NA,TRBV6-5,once,CASSYQVSGYNEQFF,TGTGCCAGCAGTTACCAAGTTTCGGGCTACAATGAGCAGTTCTTC
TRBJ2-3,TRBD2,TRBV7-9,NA,CASSLRGGTLDTQYF,TGTGCCAGCAGCCTCCGGGGGGGCACATTGGATACGCAGTATTTT
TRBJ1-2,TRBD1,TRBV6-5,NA,CASRAPGTGGYGYTF,TGTGCCAGCAGAGCCCCCGGGACAGGGGGCTATGGCTACACCTTC
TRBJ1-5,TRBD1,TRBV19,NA,CASSRPGQGGIGNQPQHF,TGTGCCAGTAGCCGGCCGGGACAGGGGGGGATCGGCAATCAGCCCCAGCATTTT
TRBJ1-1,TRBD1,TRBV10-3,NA,CAISTIIQGTTEAFF,TGTGCCATCAGCACCATAATACAGGGGACGACTGAAGCTTTCTTT
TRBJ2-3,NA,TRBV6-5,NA,CASSYRGGKDTQYF,TGTGCCAGCAGTTACAGGGGGGGCAAAGATACGCAGTATTTT
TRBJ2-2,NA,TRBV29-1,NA,CSAGGGTGELFF,TGCAGCGCTGGAGGGGGGACCGGGGAGCTGTTTTTT
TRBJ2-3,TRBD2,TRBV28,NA,CASRVTSASTDTQYF,TGTGCCAGCAGAGTAACTAGCGCAAGCACAGATACGCAGTATTTT
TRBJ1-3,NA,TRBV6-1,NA,CASSEGSGNTIYF,TGTGCCAGCAGTGAAGGCTCTGGAAACACCATATATTTT
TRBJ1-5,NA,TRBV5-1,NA,CASSLVVKGQPQHF,TGCGCCAGCAGCTTGGTAGTGAAGGGACAGCCCCAGCATTTT
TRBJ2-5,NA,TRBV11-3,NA,CASSPGGGETQYF,TGTGCCAGCAGTCCAGGGGGGGGTGAGACCCAGTACTTC
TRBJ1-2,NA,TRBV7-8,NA,CASSSTAYGYTF,TGTGCCAGCAGCTCCACGGCCTATGGCTACACCTTC
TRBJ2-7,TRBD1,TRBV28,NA,CASTFRGLRYEQYF,TGTGCCAGCACCTTCAGGGGGCTACGTTACGAGCAGTACTTC
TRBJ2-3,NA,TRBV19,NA,CASSHGDTQYF,TGTGCCAGTAGTCACGGGGATACGCAGTATTTT
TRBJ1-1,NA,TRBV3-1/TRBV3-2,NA,CASSQDQQNTEAFF,TGTGCCAGCAGCCAAGATCAGCAGAACACTGAAGCTTTCTTT
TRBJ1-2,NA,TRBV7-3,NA,CASSLTVNPGPGGYTF,TGTGCCAGCAGCTTGACAGTTAACCCGGGCCCCGGAGGCTACACCTTC
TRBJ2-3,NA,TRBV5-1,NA,CASSLAWETQGRVDTQYF,TGCGCCAGCAGCTTGGCCTGGGAAACACAGGGCCGGGTTGATACGCAGTATTTT
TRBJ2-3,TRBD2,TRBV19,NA,CASSMRRAGGVADTQYF,TGTGCCAGTAGTATGCGGCGAGCGGGGGGGGTAGCAGATACGCAGTATTTT
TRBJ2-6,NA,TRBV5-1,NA,CASSLGFVGTALSGANVLTF,TGCGCCAGCAGCTTGGGATTCGTAGGGACGGCCCTCTCTGGGGCCAACGTCCTGACTTTC
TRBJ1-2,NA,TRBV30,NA,CAWSVLWGNYGYTF,TGTGCCTGGAGTGTACTCTGGGGAAACTATGGCTACACCTTC
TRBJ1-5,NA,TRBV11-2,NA,CASSPNLVDQPQHF,TGTGCCAGCAGCCCGAACTTGGTAGATCAGCCCCAGCATTTT
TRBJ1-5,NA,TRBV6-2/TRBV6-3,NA,CASSYPPGKEPQHF,TGTGCCAGCAGTTACCCCCCGGGTAAGGAGCCCCAGCATTTT
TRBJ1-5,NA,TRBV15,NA,CATSRDPGSNQPQHF,TGTGCCACCAGCAGAGACCCTGGAAGCAATCAGCCCCAGCATTTT
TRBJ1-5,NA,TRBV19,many,CASSIQWGSNQPQHF,TGTGCCAGTAGTATACAGTGGGGGAGCAATCAGCCCCAGCATTTT
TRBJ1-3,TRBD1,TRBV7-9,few,CASSSQGAAGNTIYF,TGTGCCAGCAGCTCACAGGGGGCGGCGGGAAACACCATATATTTT
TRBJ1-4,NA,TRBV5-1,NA,CASSLGSNEKLFF,TGCGCCAGCAGCTTAGGGTCGAATGAAAAACTGTTTTTT
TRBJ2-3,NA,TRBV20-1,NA,CSASQQGDTQYF,TGCAGTGCTAGTCAACAGGGAGATACGCAGTATTTT
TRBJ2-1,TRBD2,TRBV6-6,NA,CASIWTSGNNEQFF,TGTGCCAGCATCTGGACTAGCGGGAACAATGAGCAGTTCTTC
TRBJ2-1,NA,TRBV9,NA,CASSLTGTHDGDEQFF,TGTGCCAGCAGCCTGACCGGGACTCACGACGGGGATGAGCAGTTCTTC
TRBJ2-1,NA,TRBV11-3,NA,CASSLEGAFNEQFF,TGTGCCAGCAGCTTAGAGGGGGCGTTCAATGAGCAGTTCTTC
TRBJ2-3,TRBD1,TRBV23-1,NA,CASSQSEIGRGQPSTDTQYF,TGCGCCAGCAGTCAATCGGAAATAGGAAGGGGGCAACCTAGCACAGATACGCAGTATTTT
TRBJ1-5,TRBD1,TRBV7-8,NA,CASSLRGTDYSNQPQHF,TGTGCCAGCAGCTTAAGGGGGACAGACTATAGCAATCAGCCCCAGCATTTT
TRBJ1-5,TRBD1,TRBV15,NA,CATSRGTTTGDSSNQPQHF,TGTGCCACCAGCAGAGGGACGACAACAGGGGACTCTAGCAATCAGCCCCAGCATTTT
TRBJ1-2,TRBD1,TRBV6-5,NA,CASSPRDRPNYGYTF,TGTGCCAGCAGCCCCAGGGACAGGCCCAACTATGGCTACACCTTC
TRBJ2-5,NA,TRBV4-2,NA,CASSQDFREETQYF,TGTGCCAGCAGCCAAGATTTCAGGGAAGAGACCCAGTACTTC
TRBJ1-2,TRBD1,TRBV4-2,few,CASSQAQGQNYGYTF,TGTGCCAGCAGCCAAGCACAGGGACAGAACTATGGCTACACCTTC